The 16 T cell receptor beta chains below all came from one sample that was sequenced in a study of cytomegalovirus exposure and HLA in healthy donors. The PCR employed 60 Vbeta primers together with 13 Jbeta primers. The table came from immunoSEQ multiplex PCR; TCRdb's copy has only in-frame clones and leaves some out. The table includes about 160,000 clones, 80% detected once. Material: PBMCs. The receptors here all came from a man under 40 in good health and CMV-seronegative.

This chain connects TRBV5-4 to TRBJ2-2; TRBD2 is a possible D gene (7 bases). The germline V gene has CDR1 SGHNT and CDR2 YYREEE (reference sequence). V lost 4 bases and J 2 bases, leaving 15 bases between the germline ends. The CDR3 sequence is 16 residues long. CDR3 sequence reads: CASSDEGGGNTGELFF. As DNA, the CDR3 is TGTGCCAGCAGCGACGAGGGGGGGGGCAACACCGGGGAGCTGTTTTTT.

The chain recombines TRBV30 with TRBJ2-5; TRBD1 agrees at 10 bases. Matching the DNA end better, TRBJ2-7 makes the J call doubtful. Germline-derived CDR1 and CDR2 are GTSNPN and SVGIG (reference sequence). The CDR3 is 14 residues long. CDR3 bases: TGTGCCTGGAGAGGACAGGGGGTATCCTACGAGCAGTACTTC. As protein: CAWRGQGVSYEQYF.

The chain employs TRBV5-6 and TRBJ1-2, with a possible D match to TRBD1 (5 bases). Germline V CDR1 and CDR2: SGHDT, YYEEEE. The CDR3 is made up of 13 amino acids. Trimming took off 3 bases at V and 7 bases at J, with 13 bases between the two ends. The CDR3 protein is CASSSTGILGYTF. In DNA form, the CDR3 reads TGTGCCAGCAGCTCCACAGGTATACTTGGCTACACCTTC.

The chain combines TRBV28 with TRBJ1-5, with TRBD1 matching 9 bases. The CDR3 consists of 15 residues. With V trimmed by 2 bases and J by 7 bases, 6 bases remained unmatched. The germline CDR1 and CDR2 sequences are MDHEN and SYDVKM. The CDR3 nucleotides read TGTGCCAGCAGTTTAAAAGGGACAGGGCGACAGCCCCAGCATTTT. Translating it yields CASSLKGTGRQPQHF.

The gene calls are TRBV13 and TRBJ2-5; no definite D call. Germline V gives CDR1 PRHDT, CDR2 FYEKMQ (reference sequence). V gave up 5 bases and J gave up 5 bases, with 12 bases separating them. The CDR3 spans 13 residues. CDR3 protein: CASSPALRETQYF. CDR3 nucleotide sequence: TGTGCCAGCAGCCCAGCCCTGCGGGAGACCCAGTACTTC.

The rearrangement links TRBV7-9 to TRBJ2-2, with a tentative D call TRBD2 (6 bases). With 3 bases removed from V and 2 bases from J, the gap between germline ends came to 10 bases. This CDR3 is 15 amino acids long. The germline CDR1 and CDR2 sequences are SEHNR and FQNEAQ (reference sequence). The CDR3 DNA is TGTGCCAGCAGCTTGGTACTAGCTAACACCGGGGAGCTGTTTTTT. It is translated as CASSLVLANTGELFF.

The chain couples TRBV7-3 to TRBJ2-3; D is unclear. Germline assignment: CDR1 SGHTA and CDR2 FQGTGA. With 4 bases removed from V and 2 bases from J, the gap between germline ends came to 16 bases. CDR3 size: 16 residues. This chain's CDR3 is CASSSSGSTPTDTQYF. The CDR3 bases are TGTGCCAGCAGCTCCAGTGGTAGCACCCCCACAGATACGCAGTATTTT.

The chain employs TRBV7-3 and TRBJ1-6; D is undetermined. This CDR3 region has 14 residues. The V end was cut by 5 bases, the J end by 3 bases, with 8 bases between. The germline V gene has CDR1 SGHTA and CDR2 FQGTGA. As DNA, the CDR3 is TGTGCCAGCAGCCTAGACGGCTATAATTCACCCCTCCACTTT. Amino acids: CASSLDGYNSPLHF.

V usage is TRBV27 and J usage is TRBJ1-1; the D gene is possibly TRBD1 (6 bases). V was shortened by 10 bases and J by 3 bases, with 15 bases between the two germline ends. Germline CDR1 reads MNHEY; CDR2 reads SMNVEV (reference sequence). The CDR3 is made up of 13 amino acids. The CDR3 DNA is TGTGCCACCTATGGGGGCGGTTACACTGAAGCTTTCTTT. Translated: CATYGGGYTEAFF.

Concerning this clone: Sequence at one end of the junction differs from germline and may be a read error. The chain combines TRBV27 with TRBJ2-3; 10 bases match TRBD2. The length of the CDR3 is 14 residues. CDR1 and CDR2 (germline): MNHEY, SMNVEV (reference sequence). The CDR3 DNA reads as TGTGCCAGCAGGAAAGCGGGAGGGCCTTTGAAAAACGCTTTT. This codes for CASRKAGGPLKNAF.

This clone has a single count. The chain employs TRBV10-1 and TRBJ2-3; D may be TRBD2 (6 bases). Germline CDR1 WNHNN, CDR2 SYGVQD (reference sequence). Trimming took 4 bases from V and 2 from J, leaving 19 bases between them. This CDR3 comprises 17 residues. Here the CDR3 DNA reads TGCGCCAGCAGTGGGGTACAGGTTGGGGGACTCACAGATACGCAGTATTTT. Its protein product is CASSGVQVGGLTDTQYF.

The CDR3 protein is CASSFIGNEQFF. The CDR3 DNA follows: TGTGCCAGCAGTTTTATCGGGAATGAGCAGTTCTTC. V and J are TRBV27 and TRBJ2-1; unclear D gene. Germline CDR1 is MNHEY and CDR2 is SMNVEV (reference sequence). V gave up 3 bases and J gave up 7 bases, with 7 bases separating them. The CDR3 has 12 residues.

The chain joins TRBV6-1 to TRBJ2-7, with a possible D match to TRBD1 (5 bases). Deletions cut 2 bases from V and 10 bases from J, with 18 bases between. Germline CDR1 reads MNHNS; CDR2 reads SASEGT. CDR3 length: 14 amino acids. CDR3 nucleotide sequence: TGTGCCAGCAGTGAAATGGGCCCCTCAAGGGGACAGTACTTC. It specifies CASSEMGPSRGQYF.

The chain recombines TRBV7-9 with TRBJ1-5; 8 bases are a match to TRBD1. The V gene end was trimmed by 5 bases and the J gene end by 5 bases; junction bases not matched to a gene: 2. CDR1 is SEHNR, CDR2 FQNEAQ, per germline (reference sequence). The CDR3 has 13 residues. Here the CDR3 reads CASSPGGHQPQHF. The CDR3 region has the DNA TGTGCCAGCAGCCCAGGGGGCCATCAGCCCCAGCATTTT.

The DNA of the CDR3 is TGTGCCAGCAGTCCAGGGATCTTATACGAGCAGTACTTC. This gives the protein CASSPGILYEQYF. The chain links TRBV28 to TRBJ2-7, with D perhaps matching TRBD1 (5 bases). Trimming pared 5 bases from V and 4 bases from J, leaving 12 bases between. CDR1 and CDR2 from the germline V gene are MDHEN and SYDVKM. The CDR3 has 13 amino acids.

This rearrangement joins TRBV2 to TRBJ2-7, with D perhaps matching TRBD2 (6 bases). Trimming stripped 5 bases from V and 7 bases from J, with 9 bases between. The CDR3 is made up of 11 amino acids. Germline-derived CDR1 and CDR2 are SNHLY and FYNNEI. The CDR3 sequence: CASSTAGEQYF. CDR3 bases: TGTGCCAGCAGTACGGCGGGGGAGCAGTACTTC.